A single sample gave rise to the 5 T cell receptor beta chains below, sequenced in a study of early T cells in non-severe SARS-CoV-2 infection. TCRdb used MiXCR to reprocess the 5' RACE reads, holding one entry per CDR3 protein. The table has some 22,000 distinct CDR3 sequences, 5% seen once. Specimen: whole blood. The receptors stem from an adult who was a healthcare worker with PCR-confirmed SARS-CoV-2 infection or an uninfected control (not recorded which).

V and J are TRBV3-1 and TRBJ1-1; D not resolved. V lost 5 bases and J lost 1, with 14 bases in between. Germline assignment: CDR1 LGHDT and CDR2 YNNKEL (reference sequence). There are 15 residues in the CDR3. CDR3 DNA: TGTGCCAGCAGCAGACAACGGACTGAGAACACTGAAGCTTTCTTT. Protein sequence: CASSRQRTENTEAFF.

There are a few counts of this clonotype. The chain recombines TRBV11-2 with TRBJ2-7; D is perhaps TRBD2 (5 bases). Per the germline V gene, CDR1 is SGHAT and CDR2 is FQNNGV. The CDR3 consists of 21 residues. With 2 bases removed from V and 3 bases from J, the gap between germline ends came to 32 bases. CDR3 sequence reads: CASSLLPKFTSGKLVYYEQYF. For the CDR3, the DNA is TGTGCCAGCAGCTTACTTCCCAAATTTACATCGGGGAAACTGGTCTACTACGAGCAGTACTTC.

This clonotype has ten or more counts. This chain uses TRBV11-2 with TRBJ2-6; D may correspond to TRBD1 or TRBD2 (5 bases each). The germline V gene has CDR1 SGHAT and CDR2 FQNNGV. The CDR3 has 17 amino acids. V lost 5 bases and J 0 bases, leaving 14 bases between the germline ends. The CDR3, as DNA: TGTGCCAGCAGCGTCGGTGCTGGGGGCTCTGGGGCCAACGTCCTGACTTTC. This encodes CASSVGAGGSGANVLTF.

This clonotype was seen ten or more times. The rearrangement links TRBV5-1 to TRBJ2-1; TRBD1 might be the D (6 bases). Germline CDR1 is SGHRS and CDR2 is YFSETQ. V lost 4 bases and J lost 3, with 11 bases in between. The CDR3 spans 14 residues. CDR3 in amino acids: CASSPTDSYNEQFF. CDR3 DNA: TGCGCCAGCAGCCCTACGGACAGCTACAATGAGCAGTTCTTC.

This clonotype has ten or more counts. The rearrangement uses TRBV5-1 and TRBJ1-1; 9 bases are a match to TRBD1. The junction had 7 bases not matched to a gene; V was cut back by 6 bases and J by 1 base. This CDR3 is built from 15 residues. Germline CDR1 reads SGHRS; CDR2 reads YFSETQ. The CDR3 protein is CASKEGGQGNTEAFF. As DNA, the CDR3 is TGCGCCAGCAAGGAAGGGGGACAGGGGAACACTGAAGCTTTCTTT.